Listed here are 13 T cell receptor beta chains from one sample, sequenced in a study of CD8 T cells in Susac syndrome. Random hexamers were used to reverse transcribe an amount of about 0.45 to 1 ug RNA. MiXCR, run by TCRdb on the immunoSEQ multiplex PCR reads, gives a single entry per CDR3 protein. The repertoire includes 85,000 to 95,000 distinct CDR3 sequences, roughly 94% of them detected once, and roughly 0.31% sits in the top ten. The sequenced material came from CD4+ T cells from PBMCs. Source of these receptors: a human donor with Susac syndrome.

The gene calls are TRBV19 and TRBJ2-2; the D gene is possibly TRBD1 (6 bases). V lost 3 bases and J lost 6, with 17 bases in between. The CDR3 has 16 amino acids. Germline values: CDR1 LNHDA, CDR2 SQIVND (reference sequence). In DNA, the CDR3 is TGTGCCAGTAGTATTTACCCCGACAGGCATTCCGGGGAGCTGTTTTTT. Its translation is CASSIYPDRHSGELFF. The variable domain in full, with the rest retrieved from reference TRBV19 and TRBJ2-2, is DGGITQSPKYLFRKEGQNVTLSCEQNLNHDAMYWYRQDPGQGLRLIYYSQIVNDFQKGDIAEGYSVSREKKESFPLTVTSAQKNPTAFYLCASSIYPDRHSGELFFGEGSRLTVL.

The chain couples TRBV5-6 to TRBJ1-6, with 8 bases fitting TRBD1. Germline CDR1 reads SGHDT; CDR2 reads YYEEEE. Trimming removed 4 bases from V and 9 bases from J; junction bases left unmatched: 6. The CDR3 length is 14 residues. CDR3 in DNA: TGTGCCAGCAGCCAAGGACAGGGTTCTTCACCCCTCCACTTT. It specifies CASSQGQGSSPLHF.

This chain connects TRBV6-5 to TRBJ1-5, with 7 bases fitting TRBD1. Losses at the gene ends were 6 bases for V and 4 bases for J; bases not matched to a gene: 9. CDR1 is MNHEY and CDR2 is SVGAGI in the germline V gene. The CDR3 consists of 15 residues. The CDR3 DNA follows: TGTGCCAGCAGCTTGTACAGGGGAGAGAATCAGCCCCAGCATTTT. Its protein is CASSLYRGENQPQHF.

The chain couples TRBV20-1 to TRBJ1-1; D uncertain. CDR1 and CDR2 from the germline V gene are DFQATT and SNEGSKA (reference sequence). V was pared by 7 bases and J by 0 bases, with 18 bases between. The CDR3 is 15 residues long. CDR3 bases: TGCAGTGGAGGAGTTCCTCCCTTTTTGAACACTGAAGCTTTCTTT. This codes for CSGGVPPFLNTEAFF.

This chain joins TRBV25-1 and TRBJ2-6; D unresolved. The CDR3 covers 17 residues. Trimming removed 3 bases from V and 0 bases from J, with 12 bases in between. Germline loops: CDR1 MGHDK, CDR2 SYGVNS. The CDR3 reads CASSDPTHDSGANVLTF. The CDR3 coding sequence is TGTGCCAGCAGTGACCCCACCCACGACTCTGGGGCCAACGTCCTGACTTTC. Based on the CDR3 plus reference TRBV25-1 and TRBJ2-6, the full variable domain is EADIYQTPRYLVIGTGKKITLECSQTMGHDKMYWYQQDPGMELHLIHYSYGVNSTEKGDLSSESTVSRIRTEHFPLTLESARPSHTSQYLCASSDPTHDSGANVLTFGAGSRLTVL.

This rearrangement joins TRBV27 to TRBJ2-3; 9 nucleotides line up with TRBD2. With V trimmed by 5 bases and J by 2 bases, 5 bases remained unmatched. The CDR3 consists of 15 residues. The germline CDR1 and CDR2 sequences are MNHEY and SMNVEV (reference sequence). The CDR3 sequence: CASSRSGGITDTQYF. In DNA form, the CDR3 reads TGTGCCAGCAGTCGCAGCGGGGGGATCACAGATACGCAGTATTTT.

The genes are TRBV7-8 and TRBJ1-6; D is ambiguous. Trimming took off 2 bases at V and 7 bases at J, with 3 bases between the two ends. The CDR3 contains 12 residues. Germline CDR1 reads SGHVS; CDR2 reads FQNEAQ. DNA of the CDR3: TGTGCCAGCAGCTTAAGGAATTCACCCCTCCACTTT. Its translation: CASSLRNSPLHF.

The gene calls are TRBV4-1 and TRBJ1-2; D unclear. This CDR3 contains 11 residues. The V end lost 3 bases, the J end lost 6 bases, and 5 bases lay between the germline ends. CDR1 MGHRA and CDR2 YSYEKL come from the germline V gene. The chain's CDR3 is CASSQRDGYTF. Here the CDR3 DNA reads TGCGCCAGCAGCCAGAGGGATGGCTACACCTTC.

The V call is TRBV29-1, the J call TRBJ1-2; D remains ambiguous. Germline V CDR1 and CDR2: SQVTM, ANQGSEA. The length of the CDR3 is 10 residues. Trimming took 0 bases from V and 13 from J, leaving 9 bases between them. The CDR3 spells CSVEEGYGTF. For the CDR3, the DNA is TGCAGCGTTGAAGAAGGGTACGGCACCTTC. Full variable domain (remainder filled in from reference TRBV29-1 and TRBJ1-2): SAVISQKPSRDICQRGTSLTIQCQVDSQVTMMFWYRQQPGQSLTLIATANQGSEATYESGFVIDKFPISRPNLTFSTLTVSNMSPEDSSIYLCSVEEGYGTFGSGTRLTVV.

This chain links TRBV5-6 with TRBJ2-3; 8 bases map to TRBD1. CDR1 SGHDT and CDR2 YYEEEE come from the germline V gene. This CDR3 contains 14 residues. V lost 4 bases and J lost 5; bases outside the gene matches: 6. The DNA for the CDR3 is TGTGCCAGCAGCCTACAGACAGGGGTAGATACGCAGTATTTT. Translating it yields CASSLQTGVDTQYF.

The chain has TRBV29-1 and TRBJ1-2; 9 nucleotides align to TRBD1. Germline trimming cut 3 bases from V and 4 bases from J; bases unmatched to any gene: 15. Germline V lookup: CDR1 SQVTM, CDR2 ANQGSEA. This CDR3 comprises 17 residues. CDR3 loop: CSVDPNGRDRVAYGYTF. The CDR3 DNA reads TGCAGCGTTGACCCCAACGGTAGGGACAGGGTAGCCTATGGCTACACCTTC. The full variable domain, rest sourced from reference TRBV29-1 and TRBJ1-2, is SAVISQKPSRDICQRGTSLTIQCQVDSQVTMMFWYRQQPGQSLTLIATANQGSEATYESGFVIDKFPISRPNLTFSTLTVSNMSPEDSSIYLCSVDPNGRDRVAYGYTFGSGTRLTVV.

The genes are TRBV6-5 and TRBJ2-5; D is possibly TRBD1 or TRBD2 (5 bases each). Per germline, CDR1 MNHEY and CDR2 SVGAGI. This CDR3 comprises 14 residues. Trimming removed 0 bases at V and 5 bases at J, with 10 bases between. Here the CDR3 reads CASSYSSGRETQYF. CDR3 DNA: TGTGCCAGCAGTTACTCATCGGGACGGGAGACCCAGTACTTC.

The chain carries TRBV20-1 and TRBJ2-1; no reliable D call. V lost 3 bases and J 0 bases, leaving 12 bases between the germline ends. The germline CDR1 and CDR2 sequences are DFQATT and SNEGSKA (reference sequence). This CDR3 is 15 amino acids long. CDR3 residues: CSASFDSLSYNEQFF. As DNA, the CDR3 is TGCAGTGCTAGCTTCGACTCTCTCTCCTACAATGAGCAGTTCTTC.